The source of this T cell receptor beta chain is a study of T cell responses to AZD1222 COVID-19 vaccine. Findings of the study overall: Spike was spanned by vaccine-associated CD4 TCRs, which were dominant at 160-218 and 743-854.

Data came from immunoSEQ multiplex PCR; TCRdb stores just in-frame clones and leaves some out. Of about 150,000 clones listed, less than 95% are singletons. Trimming cost V 4 bases and J 6 bases, with 12 bases left between them. CDR3 length equals 14 residues. The germline gives CDR1 MRHNA, CDR2 SNTAGT. Concerning this clone itself: Its cognate antigen is unknown.

The sequenced sample was peripheral blood, obtained on day 0 of AZD1222 vaccination. The V call is TRBV6-4, the J call TRBJ2-2; perhaps D is TRBD1 or TRBD2 (6 bases each). The receptor was derived from an adult in good health. As DNA, the CDR3 is TGTGCCAGCAGTGTACAGGGAGGATCCGGGGAGCTGTTTTTT. Amino acid sequence: CASSVQGGSGELFF.